Each of the 10 T cell receptor beta chains below was sequenced from the same sample in a study. Sequencing used immunoSEQ multiplex PCR; TCRdb keeps in-frame clones, though not all of them. The sample carries 55,000 to 70,000 clones, 85% to 95% recorded once. Material for sequencing was PBMCs. The receptors were sampled from a man in his forties with rheumatoid arthritis.

V and J are TRBV24-1 and TRBJ2-1; D may be TRBD1 (6 bases). From germline, CDR1 is KGHDR and CDR2 SFDVKD. This CDR3 is built from 16 residues. The germline V and J ends were trimmed by 1 base and 2 bases, with 11 bases remaining between them. This CDR3 reads CATSDFSRGTYNEQFF. CDR3 nucleotides: TGTGCCACCAGTGATTTCTCCAGGGGCACCTACAATGAGCAGTTCTTC.

V and J are TRBV2 and TRBJ2-3, with 7 bases identical to TRBD1. Per germline, CDR1 SNHLY and CDR2 FYNNEI. The J segment lost 2 bases and the V segment lost 1 base, leaving 6 bases of the junction unmatched. The CDR3 extends over 16 amino acids. CDR3 coding DNA: TGTGCCAGCAGTGAAGAGGGGGCGCTTGTCACAGATACGCAGTATTTT. This encodes CASSEEGALVTDTQYF.

The chain combines TRBV19 with TRBJ2-5; D remains unclear. The CDR3 has 14 residues. Trimming left V 1 base short and J 3 bases short, with 9 bases between. Germline CDR1 and CDR2: LNHDA and SQIVND (reference sequence). The CDR3 nucleotides are TGTGCCAGTAGTATAGTGGCTAATGAAGAGACCCAGTACTTC. Encoded protein: CASSIVANEETQYF.

The chain combines TRBV5-1 with TRBJ1-2; no definite D call. V lost 4 bases and J 2 bases, leaving 6 bases between the germline ends. Germline assignment: CDR1 SGHRS and CDR2 YFSETQ. The length of the CDR3 is 12 residues. CDR3 region: CASSMNNYGYTF. The CDR3 DNA reads as TGCGCCAGCAGCATGAACAACTATGGCTACACCTTC.

The J gene is TRBJ2-4, the V gene TRBV9; either TRBD1 or TRBD2 may fit D (5 bases each). The germline V gene encodes CDR1 SGDLS and CDR2 YYNGEE. CDR3 length: 14 amino acids. V was clipped by 0 bases and J by 6 bases, with 10 bases between them. In nucleotides, the CDR3 is TGTGCCAGCAGCGTAGGGGACCAGGCAAACATTCAGTACTTC. It specifies CASSVGDQANIQYF.

This sequence joins TRBV28 and TRBJ2-7; 9 nucleotides align to TRBD1. The CDR3 extends over 15 amino acids. The germline CDR1 and CDR2 sequences are MDHEN and SYDVKM. After removal of 6 bases from V and 1 base from J, the junction contained 7 bases not matched to a gene. The CDR3 region is CASSPEGQGSYEQYF. The CDR3 DNA follows: TGTGCCAGCAGCCCCGAGGGACAGGGATCCTACGAGCAGTACTTC.

This chain links TRBV24-1 with TRBJ2-3, with 10 bases identical to TRBD2. Trimming removed 5 bases from V and 0 bases from J; junction bases left unmatched: 4. There are 16 residues in the CDR3. CDR1 is KGHDR and CDR2 is SFDVKD in the germline V gene. CDR3 residues: CATSASGRASTDTQYF. Written as DNA, the CDR3 is TGTGCCACCAGTGCTAGCGGGAGAGCGAGCACAGATACGCAGTATTTT.

This chain connects TRBV4-3 to TRBJ2-1, with TRBD2 as a possible D gene (5 bases). Germline CDR1 LGHNA, CDR2 YSLEER. V was pared by 2 bases and J by 7 bases, with 21 bases between. There are 17 residues in the CDR3. In DNA, the CDR3 is TGCGCCAGCAGCCAAAGTTCGAGAGGGCTTCGAAAAAATGAGCAGTTCTTC. Residues: CASSQSSRGLRKNEQFF.

This clone has a single count. The chain couples TRBV19 to TRBJ1-2; D unclear. Germline V gene sequence: CDR1 LNHDA, CDR2 SQIVND (reference sequence). Trimming took off 0 bases at V and 4 bases at J, with 6 bases between the two ends. CDR3 length equals 13 residues. CDR3 protein: CASSIDKGYGYTF. The CDR3 region has the DNA TGTGCCAGTAGTATAGATAAGGGCTATGGCTACACCTTC.

The rearrangement uses TRBV25-1 and TRBJ2-7, with 9 positions matching TRBD1. The length of the CDR3 is 14 residues. Germline V gene lookup returns CDR1 MGHDK and CDR2 SYGVNS. J gave up 6 bases and V 6 bases, and 9 bases lay outside the gene matches. Written as DNA, the CDR3 is TGTGCCAGCAGCGACCGGGACAGGGCTATCGAGCAGTACTTC. Translation: CASSDRDRAIEQYF.